The table lists the clone carrying this TCR beta chain with a few counts. Method: immunoSEQ multiplex PCR; TCRdb's copy keeps in-frame clones and lacks some. The table records fewer than 200,000 clones, around 96% of them present only once. V lost 3 bases, J lost 7 bases, and 7 bases stayed unmatched. Germline V CDR1 and CDR2: MNHNS, SASEGT. The CDR3 is made up of 15 amino acids. This entry comes from a study of control samples from healthy donors and cancer patients. V is TRBV6-1 and J is TRBJ1-5, with 9 nucleotides matching TRBD1. Sequenced sample: blood. The sequence was collected from a woman aged 25 to 39 in good health. DNA of the CDR3: TGTGCCAGCAGTGAGGGGACAGGGAGGGGGCAGCCCCAGCATTTT. Its translation is CASSEGTGRGQPQHF.